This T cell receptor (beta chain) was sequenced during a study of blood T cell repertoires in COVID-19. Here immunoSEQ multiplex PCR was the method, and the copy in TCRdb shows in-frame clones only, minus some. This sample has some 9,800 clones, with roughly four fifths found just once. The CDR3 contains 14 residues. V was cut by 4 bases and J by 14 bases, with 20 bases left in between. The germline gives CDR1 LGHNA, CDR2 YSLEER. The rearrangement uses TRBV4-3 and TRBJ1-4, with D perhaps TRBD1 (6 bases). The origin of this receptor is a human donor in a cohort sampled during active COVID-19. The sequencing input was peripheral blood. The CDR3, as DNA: TGCGCCAGCAGCCCAACCTACCAGGGGTTTGAGCTGTTTTTT. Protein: CASSPTYQGFELFF.